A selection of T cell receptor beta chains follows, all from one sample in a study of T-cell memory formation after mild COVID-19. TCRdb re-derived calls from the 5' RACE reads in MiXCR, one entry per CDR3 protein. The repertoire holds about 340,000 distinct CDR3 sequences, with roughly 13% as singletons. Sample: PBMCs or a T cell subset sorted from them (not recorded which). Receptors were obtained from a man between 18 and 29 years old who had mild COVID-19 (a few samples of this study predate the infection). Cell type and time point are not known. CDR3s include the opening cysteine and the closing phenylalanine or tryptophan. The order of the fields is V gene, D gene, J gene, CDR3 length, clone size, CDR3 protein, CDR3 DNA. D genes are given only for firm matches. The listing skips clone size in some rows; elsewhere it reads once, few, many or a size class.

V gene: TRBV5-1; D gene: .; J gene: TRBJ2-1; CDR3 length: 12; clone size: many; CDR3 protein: CASSLGGRGLDF; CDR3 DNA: TGCGCCAGCAGCTTGGGAGGCAGGGGATTAGACTTC
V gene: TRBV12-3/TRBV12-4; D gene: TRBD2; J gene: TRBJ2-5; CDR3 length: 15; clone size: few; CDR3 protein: CASSWVSGGKETQYF; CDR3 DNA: TGTGCCAGCAGTTGGGTCAGCGGGGGGAAAGAGACCCAGTACTTC
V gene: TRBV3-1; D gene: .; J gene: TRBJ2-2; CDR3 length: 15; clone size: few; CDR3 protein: CASSHLSAITGELFF; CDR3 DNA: TGTGCCAGCAGCCATTTGTCAGCCATCACCGGGGAGCTGTTTTTT
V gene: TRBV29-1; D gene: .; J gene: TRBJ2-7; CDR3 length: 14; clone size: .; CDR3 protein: CSVGTPGHSYEQYF; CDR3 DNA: TGCAGCGTTGGCACCCCGGGCCACTCCTACGAGCAGTACTTC
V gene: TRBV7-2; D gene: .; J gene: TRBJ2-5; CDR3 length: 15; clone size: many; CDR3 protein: CASSGRTATQETQYF; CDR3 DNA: TGTGCCAGCAGCGGAAGGACAGCAACCCAAGAGACCCAGTACTTC
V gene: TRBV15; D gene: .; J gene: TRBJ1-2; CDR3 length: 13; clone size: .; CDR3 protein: CATSRDPDYGYTF; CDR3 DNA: TGTGCCACCAGCAGAGATCCCGACTATGGCTACACCTTC
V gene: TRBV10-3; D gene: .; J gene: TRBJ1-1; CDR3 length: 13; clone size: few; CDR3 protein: CAISVSGSTEAFF; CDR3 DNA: TGTGCCATCAGTGTGTCAGGGAGCACTGAAGCTTTCTTT
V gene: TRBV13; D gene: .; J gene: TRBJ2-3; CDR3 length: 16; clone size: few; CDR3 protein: CASSSQGQLGTDTQYF; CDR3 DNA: TGTGCCAGCAGCTCCCAAGGACAGCTGGGCACAGATACGCAGTATTTT
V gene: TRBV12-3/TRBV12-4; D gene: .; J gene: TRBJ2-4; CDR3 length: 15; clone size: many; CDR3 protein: CASSLGGGAKNIQYF; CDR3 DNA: TGTGCCAGCAGCTTGGGTGGGGGAGCCAAAAACATTCAGTACTTC
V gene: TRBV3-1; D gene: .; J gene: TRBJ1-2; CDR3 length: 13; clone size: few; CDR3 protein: CASTSRGNYGYTF; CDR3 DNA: TGTGCCAGCACCTCCCGGGGCAACTATGGCTACACCTTC
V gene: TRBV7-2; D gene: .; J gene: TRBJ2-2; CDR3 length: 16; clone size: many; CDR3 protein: CASSPDPGTNTGELFF; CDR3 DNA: TGTGCCAGCAGCCCAGACCCGGGGACGAACACCGGGGAGCTGTTTTTT
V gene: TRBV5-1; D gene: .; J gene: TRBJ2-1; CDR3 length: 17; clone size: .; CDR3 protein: CATSPGDNFPWRNEQFF; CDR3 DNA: TGCGCCACCTCGCCTGGGGACAACTTTCCCTGGCGGAATGAGCAGTTCTTC
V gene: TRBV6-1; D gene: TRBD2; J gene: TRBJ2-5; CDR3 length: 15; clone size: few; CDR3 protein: CASSELRRGEETQYF; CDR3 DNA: TGTGCCAGCAGTGAATTGAGGCGGGGGGAAGAGACCCAGTACTTC
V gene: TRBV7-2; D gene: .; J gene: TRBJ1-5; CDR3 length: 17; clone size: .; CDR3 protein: CASSLVAGGSIGQPQHF; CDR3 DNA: TGTGCCAGCAGCTTAGTGGCAGGAGGATCCATAGGGCAGCCCCAGCATTTT
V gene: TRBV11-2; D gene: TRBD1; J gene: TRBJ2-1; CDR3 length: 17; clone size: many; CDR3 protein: CASRVGGTGGDYNEQFF; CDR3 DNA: TGTGCCAGCAGAGTTGGGGGGACAGGGGGGGATTACAATGAGCAGTTCTTC
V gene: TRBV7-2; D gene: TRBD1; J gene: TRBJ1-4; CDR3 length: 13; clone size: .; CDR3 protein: CASSLDRGEKLFF; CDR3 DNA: TGTGCCAGCAGCTTAGACAGGGGGGAAAAACTGTTTTTT
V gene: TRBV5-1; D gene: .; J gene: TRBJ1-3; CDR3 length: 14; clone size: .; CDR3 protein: CASSPGSSGNTIYF; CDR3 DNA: TGTGCCAGCAGTCCAGGTAGCTCTGGAAACACCATATATTTT
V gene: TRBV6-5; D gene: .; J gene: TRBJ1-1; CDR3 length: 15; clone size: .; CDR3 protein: CASSYLGRGNTEAFF; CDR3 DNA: TGTGCCAGCAGTTATTTGGGCAGGGGGAACACTGAAGCTTTCTTT
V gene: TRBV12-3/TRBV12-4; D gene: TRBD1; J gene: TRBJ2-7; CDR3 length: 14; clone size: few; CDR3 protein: CASSGAGTVYEQYF; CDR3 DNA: TGTGCCAGCAGTGGAGCCGGGACAGTCTACGAGCAGTACTTC
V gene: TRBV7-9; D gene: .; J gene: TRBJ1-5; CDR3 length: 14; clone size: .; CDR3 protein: CASSKEKGNQPQHF; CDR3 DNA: TGTGCCAGCTCTAAGGAGAAGGGCAATCAGCCCCAGCATTTT
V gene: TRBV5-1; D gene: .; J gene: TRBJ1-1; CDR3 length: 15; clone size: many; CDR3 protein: CASSLPGRMNTEAFF; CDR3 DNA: TGCGCCAGCAGCTTGCCAGGGCGCATGAACACTGAAGCTTTCTTT
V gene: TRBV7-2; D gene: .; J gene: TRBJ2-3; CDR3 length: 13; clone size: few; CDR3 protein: CASSYGGQDTQYF; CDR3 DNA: TGTGCCAGCAGCTACGGGGGTCAAGATACGCAGTATTTT
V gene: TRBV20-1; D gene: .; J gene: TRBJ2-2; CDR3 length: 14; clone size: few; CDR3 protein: CSASARGEAGELFF; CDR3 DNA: TGCAGTGCTAGCGCGCGCGGGGAGGCCGGGGAGCTGTTTTTT
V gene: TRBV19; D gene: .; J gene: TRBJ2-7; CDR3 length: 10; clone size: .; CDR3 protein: CARQGYEQYF; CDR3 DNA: TGTGCCAGACAGGGTTACGAGCAGTACTTC
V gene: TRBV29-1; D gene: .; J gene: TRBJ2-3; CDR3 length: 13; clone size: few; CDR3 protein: CSVEGGPLGTQYF; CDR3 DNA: TGCAGCGTTGAAGGCGGGCCCCTGGGTACGCAGTATTTT
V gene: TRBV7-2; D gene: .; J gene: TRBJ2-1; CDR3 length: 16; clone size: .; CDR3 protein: CASSLAGSRSYNEQFF; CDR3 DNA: TGTGCCAGCAGCTTAGCGGGGAGTAGGTCCTACAATGAGCAGTTCTTC
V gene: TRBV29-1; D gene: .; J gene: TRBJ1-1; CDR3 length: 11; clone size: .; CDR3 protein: CSVRRSQEAFF; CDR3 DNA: TGCAGCGTTCGCAGGTCCCAAGAAGCTTTCTTT
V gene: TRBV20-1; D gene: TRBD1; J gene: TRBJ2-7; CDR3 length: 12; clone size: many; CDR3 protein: CSAGRGTNEQYF; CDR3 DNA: TGCAGTGCCGGCAGGGGGACCAACGAGCAGTACTTC
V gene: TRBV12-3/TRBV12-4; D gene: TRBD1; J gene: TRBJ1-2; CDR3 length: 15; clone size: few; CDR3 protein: CASSPLSGTGDGYTF; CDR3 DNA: TGTGCCAGCAGTCCGCTATCCGGGACAGGGGACGGCTACACCTTC
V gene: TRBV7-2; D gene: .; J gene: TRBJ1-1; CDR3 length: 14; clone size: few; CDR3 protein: CASSPLNRNTEAFF; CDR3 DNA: TGTGCCAGCAGCCCTCTTAACCGGAACACTGAAGCTTTCTTT
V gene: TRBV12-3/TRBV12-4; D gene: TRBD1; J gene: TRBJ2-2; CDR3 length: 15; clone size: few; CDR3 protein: CASLLRQGDTGELFF; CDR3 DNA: TGTGCCAGCCTACTCCGACAGGGTGACACCGGGGAGCTGTTTTTT
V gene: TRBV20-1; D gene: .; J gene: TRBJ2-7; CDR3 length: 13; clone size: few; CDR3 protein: CSVQARDSYEQYF; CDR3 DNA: TGCAGTGTTCAGGCGCGGGACTCCTACGAGCAGTACTTC
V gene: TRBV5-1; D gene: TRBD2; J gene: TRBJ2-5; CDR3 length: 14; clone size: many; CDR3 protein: CASSTGGNQETQYF; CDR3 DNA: TGCGCCAGCAGCACCGGGGGGAACCAAGAGACCCAGTACTTC
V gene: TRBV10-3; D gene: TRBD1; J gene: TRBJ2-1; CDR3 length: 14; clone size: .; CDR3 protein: CAIGGTGGIGEQFF; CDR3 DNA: TGTGCCATCGGAGGGACAGGGGGAATTGGGGAGCAGTTCTTC
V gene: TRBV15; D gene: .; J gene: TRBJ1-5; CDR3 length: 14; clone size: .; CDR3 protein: CATSRVRGGFVEHF; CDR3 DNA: TGTGCCACCAGCAGAGTGAGAGGGGGATTTGTAGAGCATTTT
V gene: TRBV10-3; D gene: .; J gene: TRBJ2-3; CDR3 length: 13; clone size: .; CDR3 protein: CATWDTSTDTQYF; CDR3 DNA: TGTGCCACCTGGGACACTAGCACAGATACGCAGTATTTT
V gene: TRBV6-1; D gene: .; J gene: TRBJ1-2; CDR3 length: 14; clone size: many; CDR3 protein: CASSEGAGSGGYTF; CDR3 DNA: TGTGCCAGCAGTGAAGGCGCGGGGAGCGGCGGCTACACCTTC
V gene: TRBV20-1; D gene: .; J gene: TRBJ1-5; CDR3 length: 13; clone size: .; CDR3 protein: CSARRAVNQPQHF; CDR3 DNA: TGCAGTGCCCGACGGGCTGTAAATCAGCCCCAGCATTTT
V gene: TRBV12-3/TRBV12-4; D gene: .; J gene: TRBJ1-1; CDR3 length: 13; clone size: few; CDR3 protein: CASSLEGWTEAFF; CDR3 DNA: TGTGCCAGCAGTCTTGAAGGGTGGACTGAAGCTTTCTTT
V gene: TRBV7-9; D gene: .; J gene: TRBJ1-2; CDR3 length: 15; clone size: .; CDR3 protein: CASSPPQTFYYGYTF; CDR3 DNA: TGTGCCAGCAGCCCCCCACAGACCTTTTACTATGGCTACACCTTC
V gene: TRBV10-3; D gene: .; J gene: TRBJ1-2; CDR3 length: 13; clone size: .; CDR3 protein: CAISEGPSGGYTF; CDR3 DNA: TGTGCCATCAGTGAAGGCCCCTCCGGAGGCTACACCTTC
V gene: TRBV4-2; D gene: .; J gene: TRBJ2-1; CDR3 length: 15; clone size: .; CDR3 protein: CASSPTGLLSNEQFF; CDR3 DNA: TGTGCCAGCAGCCCCACGGGATTGCTCAGCAATGAGCAGTTCTTC
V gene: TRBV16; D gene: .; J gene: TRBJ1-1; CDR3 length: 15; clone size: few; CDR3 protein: CASSLQIRGNTEAFF; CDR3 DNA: TGTGCCAGCAGCCTACAGATCCGCGGGAACACTGAAGCTTTCTTT
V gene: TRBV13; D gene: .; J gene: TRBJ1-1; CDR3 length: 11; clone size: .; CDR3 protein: CASTFDRRAFF; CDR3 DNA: TGTGCCAGCACCTTCGATAGAAGGGCTTTCTTT
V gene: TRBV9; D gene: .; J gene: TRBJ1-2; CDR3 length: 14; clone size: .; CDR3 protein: CASSAGSANYGYTF; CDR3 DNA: TGTGCCAGCAGCGCAGGGTCGGCTAACTATGGCTACACCTTC
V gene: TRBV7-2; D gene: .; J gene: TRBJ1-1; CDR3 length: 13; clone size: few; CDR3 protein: CASSNQLNTEAFF; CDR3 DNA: TGTGCCAGCAGCAACCAACTGAACACTGAAGCTTTCTTT
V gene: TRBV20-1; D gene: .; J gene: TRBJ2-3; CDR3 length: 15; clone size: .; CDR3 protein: CSARDFGGMTDTQYF; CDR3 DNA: TGCAGTGCTAGAGATTTTGGGGGAATGACAGATACGCAGTATTTT
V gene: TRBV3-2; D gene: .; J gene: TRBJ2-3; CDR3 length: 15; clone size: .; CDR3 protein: CASSPRASGYATQYF; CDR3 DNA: TGTGCCAGCAGCCCGCGGGCTAGCGGGTATGCTACGCAGTATTTT
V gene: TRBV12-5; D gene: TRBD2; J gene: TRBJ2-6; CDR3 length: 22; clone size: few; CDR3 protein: CASGFRPTRTSGGTAGANVLTF; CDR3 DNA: TGTGCTAGTGGTTTTCGGCCGACTCGGACTAGCGGGGGGACCGCTGGGGCCAACGTCCTGACTTTC
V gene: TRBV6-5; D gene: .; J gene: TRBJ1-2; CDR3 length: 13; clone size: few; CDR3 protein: CASKPGPNYGYTF; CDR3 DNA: TGTGCCAGCAAACCGGGGCCTAACTATGGCTACACCTTC
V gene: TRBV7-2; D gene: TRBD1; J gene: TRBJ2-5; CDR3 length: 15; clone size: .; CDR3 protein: CASSSASGQGETQYF; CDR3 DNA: TGTGCCAGCAGCTCAGCCTCGGGACAGGGAGAGACCCAGTACTTC
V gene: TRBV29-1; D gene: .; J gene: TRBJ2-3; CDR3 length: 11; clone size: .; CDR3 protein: CSTGPTDTQYF; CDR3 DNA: TGCAGCACCGGGCCCACAGATACGCAGTATTTT
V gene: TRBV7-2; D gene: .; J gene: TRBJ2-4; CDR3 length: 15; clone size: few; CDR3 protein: CASSPMGLAKNIQYF; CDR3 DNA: TGTGCCAGCAGCCCGATGGGCCTAGCCAAAAACATTCAGTACTTC
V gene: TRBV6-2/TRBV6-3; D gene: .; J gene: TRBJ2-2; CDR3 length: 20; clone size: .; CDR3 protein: CASRRPTEPRPKSNTGELFF; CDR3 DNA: TGTGCCAGCAGAAGACCGACAGAGCCACGACCCAAATCGAACACCGGGGAGCTGTTTTTT
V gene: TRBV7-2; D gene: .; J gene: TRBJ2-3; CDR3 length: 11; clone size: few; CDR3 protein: CASSAGDTQYF; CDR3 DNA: TGTGCCAGCAGCGCAGGGGATACGCAGTATTTT
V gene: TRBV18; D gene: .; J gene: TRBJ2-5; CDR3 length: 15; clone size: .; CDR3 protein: CASSPRGGREETQYF; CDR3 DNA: TGTGCCAGCTCACCACGCGGTGGCAGGGAGGAGACCCAGTACTTC
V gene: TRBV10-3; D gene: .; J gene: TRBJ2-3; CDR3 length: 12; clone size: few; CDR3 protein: CAIEGSTDTQYF; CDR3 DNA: TGTGCCATAGAAGGTAGCACAGATACGCAGTATTTT
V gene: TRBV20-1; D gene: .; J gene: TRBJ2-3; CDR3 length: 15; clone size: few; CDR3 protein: CSARVGRGGTDTQYF; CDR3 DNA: TGCAGTGCTAGAGTTGGCAGGGGGGGGACAGATACGCAGTATTTT
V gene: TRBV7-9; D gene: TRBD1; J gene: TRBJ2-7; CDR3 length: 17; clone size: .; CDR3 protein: CASSPGQGALPSDEQYF; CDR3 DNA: TGTGCCAGCAGCCCGGGACAGGGGGCGCTTCCATCGGACGAGCAGTACTTC